This T cell receptor (beta chain) was sequenced during a study of blood T cells in healthy people across ages (dated by TCRdb to 2015 to 2017). With regard to the full study: Template switching captured roughly one uniquely barcoded TCR beta cDNA molecule per two T cells in model experiments. Two additional independent replicas of 1 million unique cDNA reads from the same blood draw were analyzed for two donors (one aged 18 to 30 and one aged 80 or older). To avoid experimental bias, donors of different ages were distributed randomly across sequencing lanes. Donors were grouped into four age groups: young (average about 15 years), middle-aged (roughly 38), aged (around 60) and long-lived (approximately 75). Age-related changes in TCR beta repertoire diversity were measured in the study by deep sequencing normalized with unique cDNA molecular identifiers. What the study reported, not specific to this receptor: Observed TCR beta diversity per million T cells fell roughly linearly with age, and a significant reduction was already apparent by age about 38. Donor CMV infection status was unknown, potentially confounding age-related changes in expanded clonotypes. The long-lived group showed more naive CD4+ T cells, fewer expanded clones and increased TCR diversity than the aged group, suggesting age selection. Estimates of total diversity based on one million sequenced T cells were considered lower bounds and underestimates. The percentage of naive T cells measured by flow cytometry correlated strongly with observed TCR beta diversity. Since profiling was done on bulk unsorted PBMCs, naive and antigen-experienced compartments could not be conclusively compared.

About this clonotype itself: The antigen this receptor binds is unknown. No base qualities exist here, and no much larger clone lies one base off it.

The donors were around 39 Caucasian individuals from Russia, aged about 6 to 100 years, who were systemically healthy. Each donor gave 8.5 to 10 milliliters of peripheral blood, collected into EDTA-treated Vacutainer tubes. Ficoll-Paque density-gradient centrifugation was used to isolate PBMCs, with at least 7 million obtained per sample. Total RNA, at least 5 micrograms per sample, was extracted from PBMCs with Trizol reagent. For every donor, an aliquot of PBMCs went through flow cytometry to measure the percentages of naive CD45RAhigh/CD27high T cells. The CDR3 spans 16 residues, from the cysteine through the phenylalanine. CDR3 DNA only is kept here, 48 bases in frame from base 1. Sequences LGHNT (CDR1) and FRNRAP (CDR2) are obtained from the germline V gene. The V end loses 3 bases and the J end loses 2 bases, and a stretch of 17 bases separates them. Preparation of the library involved 5' RACE. Sequencer: Illumina HiSeq 2500. A second PCR of about 6 to 12 cycles was performed with a sample-barcoded 5' primer and a J-beta primer mix. A unique molecular identifier was introduced onto each TCR beta cDNA molecule by a template-switch 5' adaptor carrying 12 random nucleotides. At least 2.5 million CDR3-containing paired-end reads were obtained from each sample. First-strand cDNA synthesis was performed from all RNA using the Mint cDNA synthesis kit, with priming by a TRBC-specific oligonucleotide. Following uracil-DNA glycosylase treatment, a first 18-cycle PCR with universal primers M1SS and BC2_uni_R was performed on all cDNA. The authors processed their data as follows. For normalization, 1 million high-quality reads were randomly selected from each sample, with every read carrying a distinct molecular identifier. Reads sharing molecular identifiers were discarded rather than binned into consensus sequences. MiTCR, set to a Q25 quality threshold and the strictest error-elimination algorithm, was used for CDR3 identification, clonotype clustering and error correction. A nonparametric unseen species model using Euler transformation provided a lower-bound estimate of total TCR beta diversity. The public reads were quality trimmed at Q25 with fastp and then assembled into clones with MiXCR by TCRdb, keeping productive beta chains. Identical CDR3 protein sequences are pooled into one entry, listed with their most common genes and DNA. The V and J calls and clone size come from TCRdb's table, not from the authors' own analysis. The sample has about 1.5 million distinct CDR3 sequences on record, about 45% of them singletons. Under 5% of the sample comes from the top ten.

The sequenced sample consisted of blood. The source is a woman aged 18-30 years in good health. The chain is assembled from TRBV12-5 and TRBJ2-7, with the D segment identity uncertain. The CDR3 in this case is CASGFISRIYPYEQYF. The DNA reads TGTGCTAGTGGTTTTATAAGCCGAATATATCCCTACGAGCAGTACTTC.